One sample yielded the 29 T cell receptor beta chains listed below, sequenced in a study of blood T cell repertoires in COVID-19. Sequencing was performed with immunoSEQ multiplex PCR; in TCRdb, only in-frame clones are kept and a portion is missing. The sample includes about 200,000 clones, 85% to 90% of them seen just once. The sequencing sample was made of peripheral blood. These receptors came from a man aged 40-49 years with active or convalescent COVID-19.

The V call is TRBV19, the J call TRBJ2-5; 13 bases are a match to TRBD2. Per germline, CDR1 LNHDA and CDR2 SQIVND (reference sequence). The junction had 2 bases not matched to a gene; V was cut back by 5 bases and J by 2 bases. CDR3 length: 15 amino acids. CDR3 loop: CASSELAGGQETQYF. CDR3 nucleotide sequence: TGTGCCAGTAGTGAACTAGCGGGGGGGCAAGAGACCCAGTACTTC. The full variable domain, rest sourced from reference TRBV19 and TRBJ2-5, is DGGITQSPKYLFRKEGQNVTLSCEQNLNHDAMYWYRQDPGQGLRLIYYSQIVNDFQKGDIAEGYSVSREKKESFPLTVTSAQKNPTAFYLCASSELAGGQETQYFGPGTRLLVL.

The chain uses TRBV5-1 and TRBJ1-1, with no clear D. Between the trimmed V and J ends, which lost 1 base and 1 base, there was a span of 2 bases. CDR3 length: 12 residues. Germline CDR1 reads SGHRS; CDR2 reads YFSETQ. CDR3 in amino acids: CASSLQNTEAFF. The CDR3 DNA reads TGCGCCAGCAGCTTGCAGAACACTGAAGCTTTCTTT.

V gene TRBV27 combines with J gene TRBJ2-1, with D perhaps TRBD2 (5 bases). This CDR3 is built from 16 residues. The germline gives CDR1 MNHEY, CDR2 SMNVEV (reference sequence). Trimming took 5 bases from V and 8 from J, leaving 22 bases between them. The CDR3 spells CASSLFGESKGYEQFF. CDR3 coding DNA: TGTGCCAGCAGTCTATTTGGGGAGAGCAAAGGGTATGAGCAGTTCTTC.

The chain uses TRBV9 and TRBJ2-3; 16 positions match TRBD2. The CDR3 length is 18 residues. Looked up from germline, CDR1 is SGDLS and CDR2 is YYNGEE. Losses at the gene ends were 3 bases for V and 9 bases for J; bases not matched to a gene: 13. CDR3 region: CASSAQQGLAGGQGTQYF. The DNA of the CDR3 is TGTGCCAGCAGCGCCCAACAGGGACTAGCGGGGGGGCAAGGAACGCAGTATTTT. The full variable domain, rest sourced from reference TRBV9 and TRBJ2-3, is DSGVTQTPKHLITATGQRVTLRCSPRSGDLSVYWYQQSLDQGLQFLIQYYNGEERAKGNILERFSAQQFPDLHSELNLSSLELGDSALYFCASSAQQGLAGGQGTQYFGPGTRLTVL.

The rearrangement joins TRBV7-6 to TRBJ2-2; TRBD2 aligns across 12 bases. This CDR3 is built from 18 residues. Germline assignment: CDR1 SGHVS and CDR2 FNYEAQ. V lost 1 base, J lost 6 bases, and 9 bases stayed unmatched. In DNA, the CDR3 is TGTGCCAGCAGCTTAGTTACTAGCGGGGGGATCGTCGCCGGGGAGCTGTTTTTT. It is translated as CASSLVTSGGIVAGELFF. The full variable domain, with the rest looked up from reference TRBV7-6 and TRBJ2-2, is GAGVSQSPRYKVTKRGQDVALRCDPISGHVSLYWYRQALGQGPEFLTYFNYEAQQDKSGLPNDRFSAERPEGSISTLTIQRTEQRDSAMYRCASSLVTSGGIVAGELFFGEGSRLTVL.

The chain couples TRBV6-1 to TRBJ1-2; D perhaps matches TRBD1 (5 bases). Trimming took off 3 bases at V and 2 bases at J, with 10 bases between the two ends. CDR1 is MNHNS and CDR2 is SASEGT in the germline V gene. The CDR3 contains 14 residues. The CDR3 nucleotides read TGTGCCAGCAGTGAGGGCAGGGTCAACTATGGCTACACCTTC. The encoded protein is CASSEGRVNYGYTF.

CDR3 region: CATSDSAPQTTGDTDQPQHF. The DNA for the CDR3 is TGTGCCACCAGTGATTCCGCTCCGCAGACGACAGGGGACACGGATCAGCCCCAGCATTTT. The rearrangement uses TRBV24-1 and TRBJ1-5, with 8 positions matching TRBD1. This CDR3 region has 20 residues. The junction had 19 bases not matched to a gene; V was cut back by 2 bases and J by 5 bases. CDR1 and CDR2 from the germline V gene are KGHDR and SFDVKD.

This chain links TRBV23-1 with TRBJ1-1, with 7 bases fitting TRBD1. TRBV23-1 counts as an open reading frame of uncertain function. J lost 1 base, V lost 9 bases, and 2 bases had no gene match. The CDR3 totals 12 residues. The CDR3 nucleotides are TGCGCCAGGAGGGACAGGAACACTGAAGCTTTCTTT. Translation: CARRDRNTEAFF.

V is TRBV30 and J is TRBJ2-3; 7 bases are a match to TRBD2. J lost 6 bases, V lost 3 bases, and 15 bases had no gene match. This CDR3 region has 16 residues. Germline-derived CDR1 and CDR2 are GTSNPN and SVGIG (reference sequence). The CDR3 DNA reads as TGTGCCTGGAGCTCGACTAGCAACCTAAACTGGGATACGCAGTATTTT. This gives the protein CAWSSTSNLNWDTQYF.

The gene calls are TRBV5-1 and TRBJ2-7; a possible D gene is TRBD1 (6 bases). V was trimmed by 4 bases and J by 2 bases, leaving 10 bases between them. The V gene's germline CDR1 is SGHRS and CDR2 YFSETQ. The CDR3 length is 13 residues. CDR3 DNA: TGCGCCAGCAGCACCGGACAGACCTACGAGCAGTACTTC. Translated, it gives CASSTGQTYEQYF.

This clone was detected only a few times. This sequence joins TRBV6-5 and TRBJ1-5, with D hard to call. V lost 2 bases and J lost 5, with 7 bases in between. CDR1 and CDR2 from the germline V gene are MNHEY and SVGAGI. The CDR3 totals 13 residues. CDR3 amino acids: CASSYAGDQPQHF. The CDR3 nucleotides are TGTGCCAGCAGTTACGCGGGTGATCAGCCCCAGCATTTT.

The chain combines TRBV19 with TRBJ1-1; 8 bases align to TRBD1. The CDR3 has 14 amino acids. Germline lookup yields CDR1 LNHDA and CDR2 SQIVND (reference sequence). Trimming removed 5 bases from V and 5 bases from J; junction bases left unmatched: 7. DNA for the CDR3: TGTGCCAGTAGTGTGGACAGGGCGGGGACTGAAGCTTTCTTT. This sequence encodes CASSVDRAGTEAFF.

Concerning this clone itself: The same CDR3 is also encoded by other DNA sequences in this sample. J is TRBJ1-5 and V is TRBV9; TRBD1 is a possible D gene (5 bases). The CDR3 length is 15 residues. Trimming stripped 2 bases from V and 3 bases from J, with 12 bases between. Germline assignment: CDR1 SGDLS and CDR2 YYNGEE. The CDR3 protein is CASSVSGFSNQPQHF. In nucleotides, the CDR3 is TGTGCCAGCAGCGTCTCAGGGTTTTCCAATCAGCCCCAGCATTTT. Complete variable domain (other parts from reference TRBV9 and TRBJ1-5): DSGVTQTPKHLITATGQRVTLRCSPRSGDLSVYWYQQSLDQGLQFLIQYYNGEERAKGNILERFSAQQFPDLHSELNLSSLELGDSALYFCASSVSGFSNQPQHFGDGTRLSIL.

The chain combines TRBV7-2 with TRBJ2-3, with a weak D call TRBD1 (5 bases). This CDR3 comprises 15 residues. Trimming left V 1 base short and J 3 bases short, with 11 bases between. Germline CDR1 SGHTA, CDR2 FQGNSA. The CDR3 nucleotides read TGTGCCAGCAGCTTAGGGTTAGGGGAAACAGATACGCAGTATTTT. This codes for CASSLGLGETDTQYF.

This chain connects TRBV5-4 to TRBJ2-5; D is unclear. The V gene lost 0 bases and the J gene lost 5 bases, with 11 bases spanning the gap. Germline V gene sequence: CDR1 SGHNT, CDR2 YYREEE (reference sequence). The CDR3 is 14 residues long. DNA for the CDR3: TGTGCCAGCAGCTTGGCCCTAGGTCAGGAGACCCAGTACTTC. Its protein is CASSLALGQETQYF.

The chain links TRBV6-2 or TRBV6-3 to TRBJ2-4; 8 bases line up with TRBD1. J was trimmed by 8 bases and V by 2 bases; bases with no gene match: 5. The CDR3 length is 14 residues. The germline V gene encodes CDR1 MNHEY and CDR2 SVGEGT. The CDR3 DNA reads as TGTGCCAGCAGTTACACCGTGACAGGGGACATTCAGTACTTC. This translates into CASSYTVTGDIQYF.

V and J are TRBV7-8 and TRBJ1-2, with D hard to call. Trimming pared 1 base from V and 0 bases from J, leaving 6 bases between. The CDR3 sequence is 14 residues long. Germline lookup yields CDR1 SGHVS and CDR2 FQNEAQ. In DNA, the CDR3 is TGTGCCAGCAGCTTAGGCGGGTCTAACTATGGCTACACCTTC. It encodes CASSLGGSNYGYTF.

This chain connects TRBV9 to TRBJ2-4; 12 bases align to TRBD2. After removal of 0 bases from V and 0 bases from J, the junction contained 4 bases not matched to a gene. This CDR3 is 18 amino acids long. Germline loops: CDR1 SGDLS, CDR2 YYNGEE. The CDR3 sequence is CASSVGLAGDGAKNIQYF. The CDR3 nucleotides are TGTGCCAGCAGCGTAGGACTAGCGGGGGATGGAGCCAAAAACATTCAGTACTTC.

The CDR3 DNA reads TGTGCCAGTAGTAAAGGGGACAGTGTCGCCACTGAAGCTTTCTTT. Its translation is CASSKGDSVATEAFF. V and J are TRBV19 and TRBJ1-1; 7 bases fit TRBD1. The CDR3 is 15 amino acids. Trimming cost V 4 bases and J 4 bases; bases outside gene matches: 9. The germline V gene has CDR1 LNHDA and CDR2 SQIVND (reference sequence).

For this clone: The identical CDR3 is also encoded by other nucleotide sequences in the sample. The rearrangement links TRBV18 to TRBJ1-1; TRBD1 agrees at 9 bases. Germline V gene data show CDR1 as KGHSH and CDR2 as LQKENI. This CDR3 contains 14 residues. The V gene end was trimmed by 6 bases and the J gene end by 1 base; junction bases not matched to a gene: 3. The CDR3 protein is CASSPDRGNTEAFF. The CDR3 nucleotides read TGTGCCAGCTCGCCGGACAGGGGGAACACTGAAGCTTTCTTT.

The chain employs TRBV6-6 and TRBJ2-3; D is possibly TRBD2 (6 bases). The CDR3 runs to 12 residues. Trimming shortened V by 9 bases and J by 6 bases, and 13 bases separated the two germline ends. Germline CDR1 reads MNHNY; CDR2 reads SVGAGI (reference sequence). The CDR3 region is CASSVTSDTQYF. The CDR3 region has the DNA TGTGCCAGTTCAGTCACTAGCGATACGCAGTATTTT.

The chain joins TRBV2 to TRBJ2-7; 8 positions agree with TRBD1. The CDR3 loop spans 16 amino acids. Per germline, CDR1 SNHLY and CDR2 FYNNEI. The ends lost 4 bases at V and 1 base at J; junction bases unmatched: 9. CDR3 in DNA: TGTGCCAGCAGTGGGGGAAGACAGGGGCAGTCCTACGAGCAGTACTTC. This encodes CASSGGRQGQSYEQYF.

This clone showed up just once. The chain has TRBV30 and TRBJ2-1; possible D gene TRBD2, 7 bases. This CDR3 has 17 residues. Looked up from germline, CDR1 is GTSNPN and CDR2 is SVGIG (reference sequence). V was cut by 0 bases and J by 4 bases, with 19 bases left in between. The CDR3 here is CAWSVPVVGRGYNEQFF. CDR3 nucleotides: TGTGCCTGGAGTGTACCAGTTGTGGGGAGGGGGTACAATGAGCAGTTCTTC.

The V and J genes are TRBV6-6 and TRBJ1-1, with TRBD1 identical over 11 bases. V lost 5 bases to trimming and J lost 1 base; unmatched junction nucleotides: 12. Per germline, CDR1 MNHNY and CDR2 SVGAGI (reference sequence). The CDR3 has 18 residues. The CDR3 coding sequence is TGTGCCAGCAGTCGGACAGGGGGCGTCAGACACGAGAACACTGAAGCTTTCTTT. Protein sequence: CASSRTGGVRHENTEAFF.

The V gene is TRBV29-1, the J gene TRBJ1-1; a weak D match, TRBD1 (6 bases). The germline gives CDR1 SQVTM, CDR2 ANQGSEA. Trimming shortened V by 6 bases and J by 6 bases, and 11 bases separated the two germline ends. The CDR3 length is 11 residues. The CDR3 spells CSVPTGSEAFF. CDR3 DNA: TGCAGCGTACCAACAGGGTCTGAAGCTTTCTTT.

The rearrangement links TRBV27 to TRBJ1-5, with TRBD1 as a possible D gene (5 bases). This CDR3 comprises 15 residues. Germline CDR1 is MNHEY and CDR2 is SMNVEV (reference sequence). V was clipped by 0 bases and J by 5 bases, with 11 bases between them. CDR3 protein: CASSLSVGRDQPQHF. CDR3 DNA sequence: TGTGCCAGCAGTTTATCGGTGGGGCGTGATCAGCCCCAGCATTTT.

The V gene is TRBV3-1 (or the pseudogene TRBV3-2), the J gene TRBJ2-7; 9 nucleotides align to TRBD1. Germline V gives CDR1 LGHDT, CDR2 YNNKEL (reference sequence). The CDR3 totals 14 residues. Unmatched junction bases numbered 2, after V lost 3 bases and J lost 2 bases. DNA for the CDR3: TGTGCCAGCAGCCACCACAGGGGGCCCTACGAGCAGTACTTC. This gives the protein CASSHHRGPYEQYF.

In its sample, this clone was seen once. The chain has TRBV27 and TRBJ1-1, with no clear D. The germline gives CDR1 MNHEY, CDR2 SMNVEV (reference sequence). Trimming removed 0 bases from V and 3 bases from J, with 8 bases in between. The CDR3 has 14 residues. The CDR3 sequence is CASSLSARYTEAFF. CDR3 nucleotide sequence: TGTGCCAGCAGTTTATCAGCCCGTTACACTGAAGCTTTCTTT.

This sequence joins TRBV10-3 and TRBJ1-2; D is unresolved. The CDR3 is 17 residues long. Looked up from germline, CDR1 is ENHRY and CDR2 is SYGVKD. V was shortened by 2 bases and J by 1 base, with 17 bases between the two germline ends. CDR3 DNA: TGTGCCATCAGTGAGACAGCTAACCCGGATAATAACTATGGCTACACCTTC. Amino acid sequence: CAISETANPDNNYGYTF.